Listed here are 4 T cell receptor beta chains from one sample, sequenced in a study of OX40 agonist ivuxolimab in advanced cancers. Libraries were prepared by immunoSEQ multiplex PCR; TCRdb keeps only in-frame clonotypes and omits some of them. The data show 60,000 to 75,000 clones, about four fifths seen once. This specimen consisted of CD4+ or CD8+ T cells sorted from blood, obtained in a trial of the OX40 agonist ivuxolimab. All receptors derive from an adult with an advanced solid tumor such as melanoma, head and neck, liver or kidney cancer.

The rearrangement joins TRBV6-4 to TRBJ1-2; a weak D match, TRBD1 (5 bases). CDR3 size: 13 residues. CDR1 and CDR2 (germline): MRHNA, SNTAGT. V was shortened by 0 bases and J by 8 bases, with 10 bases between the two germline ends. The CDR3 protein is CASSDSPRAGYTF. CDR3 bases: TGTGCCAGCAGTGACTCACCCAGGGCGGGCTACACCTTC.

J is TRBJ2-5 and V is TRBV6-5, with 7 bases identical to TRBD1. Trimming at V came to 0 bases and at J to 5 bases, leaving 6 bases not matched to a gene. Germline-derived CDR1 and CDR2 are MNHEY and SVGAGI. The CDR3 spans 15 residues. This CDR3 reads CASSYSPGGTETQYF. In nucleotides, the CDR3 is TGTGCCAGCAGTTACTCGCCAGGGGGTACGGAGACCCAGTACTTC.

The chain combines TRBV9 with TRBJ2-1; TRBD2 matches 7 bases. V shed 4 bases and J 1 base; nucleotides not matched to a gene: 11. The CDR3 extends over 17 amino acids. Germline lookup yields CDR1 SGDLS and CDR2 YYNGEE. The CDR3: CASSPRRLAQSYNEQFF. The DNA for the CDR3 is TGTGCCAGCAGCCCCCGAAGACTAGCACAATCCTACAATGAGCAGTTCTTC.

This clone appeared a few times. The V gene is TRBV30, the J gene TRBJ1-3, with TRBD1 matching over 7 bases. CDR1 and CDR2 from the germline V gene are GTSNPN and SVGIG (reference sequence). The CDR3 covers 15 residues. V trimming: 0 bases; J trimming: 2 bases; junction bases outside the gene matches: 4. CDR3 sequence (DNA): TGTGCCTGGAGTGTACGTAGGGGGCCTGGAAACACCATATATTTT. Protein sequence: CAWSVRRGPGNTIYF.